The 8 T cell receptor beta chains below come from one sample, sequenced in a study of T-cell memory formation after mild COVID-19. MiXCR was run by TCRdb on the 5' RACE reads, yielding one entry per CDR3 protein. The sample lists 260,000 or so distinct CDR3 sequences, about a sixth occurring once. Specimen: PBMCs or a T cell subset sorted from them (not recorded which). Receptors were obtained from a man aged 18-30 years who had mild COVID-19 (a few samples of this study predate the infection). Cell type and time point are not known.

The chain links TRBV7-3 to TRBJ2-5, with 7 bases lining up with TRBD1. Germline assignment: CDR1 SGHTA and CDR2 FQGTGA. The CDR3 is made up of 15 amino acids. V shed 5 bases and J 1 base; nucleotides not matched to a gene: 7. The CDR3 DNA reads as TGTGCCAGCAGCGTAGAGGCAGGGGGCCAAGAGACCCAGTACTTC. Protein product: CASSVEAGGQETQYF.

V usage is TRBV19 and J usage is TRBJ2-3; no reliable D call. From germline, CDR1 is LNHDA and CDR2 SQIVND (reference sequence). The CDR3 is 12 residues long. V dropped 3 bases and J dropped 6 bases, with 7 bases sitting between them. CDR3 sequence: CASSISQDTQYF. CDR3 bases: TGTGCCAGTAGTATTAGCCAGGATACGCAGTATTTT.

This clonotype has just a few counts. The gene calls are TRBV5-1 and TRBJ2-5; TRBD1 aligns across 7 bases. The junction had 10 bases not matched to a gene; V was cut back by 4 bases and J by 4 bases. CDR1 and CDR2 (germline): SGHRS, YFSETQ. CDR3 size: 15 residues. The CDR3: CASSASGQVGETQYF. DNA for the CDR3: TGCGCCAGCAGCGCCTCTGGACAGGTGGGAGAGACCCAGTACTTC.

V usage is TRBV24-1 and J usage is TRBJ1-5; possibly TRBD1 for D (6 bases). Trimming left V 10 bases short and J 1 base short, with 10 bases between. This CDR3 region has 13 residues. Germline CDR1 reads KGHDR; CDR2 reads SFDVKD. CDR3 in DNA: TGTGCCACAGGGGGGTACAGCAATCAGCCCCAGCATTTT. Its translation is CATGGYSNQPQHF.

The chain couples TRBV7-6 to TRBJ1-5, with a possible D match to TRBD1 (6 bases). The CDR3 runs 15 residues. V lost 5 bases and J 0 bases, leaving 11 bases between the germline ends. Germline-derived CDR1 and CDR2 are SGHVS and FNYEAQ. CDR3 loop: CASSRTGYSNQPQHF. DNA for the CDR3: TGTGCCAGCAGCCGTACAGGGTATAGCAATCAGCCCCAGCATTTT.

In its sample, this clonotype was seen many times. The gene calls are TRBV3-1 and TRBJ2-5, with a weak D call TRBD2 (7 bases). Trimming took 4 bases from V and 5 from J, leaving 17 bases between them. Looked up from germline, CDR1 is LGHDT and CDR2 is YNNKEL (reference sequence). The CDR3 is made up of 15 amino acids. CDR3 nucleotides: TGTGCCAGCAGCCCCCCGTGGGGGGGCCCGGAGACCCAGTACTTC. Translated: CASSPPWGGPETQYF.

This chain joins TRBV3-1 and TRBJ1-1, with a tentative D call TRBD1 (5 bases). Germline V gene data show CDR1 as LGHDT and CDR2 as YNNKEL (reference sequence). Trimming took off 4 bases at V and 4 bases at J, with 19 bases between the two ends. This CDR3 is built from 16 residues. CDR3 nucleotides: TGTGCCAGCAGCCGAGGGGACGGAAGCTATGGCACTGAAGCTTTCTTT. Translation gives CASSRGDGSYGTEAFF.

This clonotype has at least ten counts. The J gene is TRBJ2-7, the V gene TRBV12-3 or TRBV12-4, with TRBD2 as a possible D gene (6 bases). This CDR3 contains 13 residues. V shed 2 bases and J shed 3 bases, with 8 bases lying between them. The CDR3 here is CASSLLEGYEQYF. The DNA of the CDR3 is TGTGCCAGCAGTTTACTGGAGGGCTACGAGCAGTACTTC.